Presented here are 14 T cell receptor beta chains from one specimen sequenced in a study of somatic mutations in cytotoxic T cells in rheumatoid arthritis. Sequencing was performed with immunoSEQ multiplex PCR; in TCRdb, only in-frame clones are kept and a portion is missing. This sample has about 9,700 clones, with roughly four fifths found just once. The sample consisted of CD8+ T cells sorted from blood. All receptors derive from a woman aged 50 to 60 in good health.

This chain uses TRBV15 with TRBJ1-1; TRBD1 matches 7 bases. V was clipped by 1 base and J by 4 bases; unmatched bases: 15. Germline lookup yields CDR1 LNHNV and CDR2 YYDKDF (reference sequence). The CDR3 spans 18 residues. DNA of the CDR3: TGTGCCACCAGCAGAGGCCAGGGGCCTTTGGAGGGGGCCACTGAAGCTTTCTTT. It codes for CATSRGQGPLEGATEAFF. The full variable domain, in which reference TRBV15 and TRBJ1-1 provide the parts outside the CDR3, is DAMVIQNPRYQVTQFGKPVTLSCSQTLNHNVMYWYQQKSSQAPKLLFHYYDKDFNNEADTPDNFQSRRPNTSFCFLDIRSPGLGDTAMYLCATSRGQGPLEGATEAFFGQGTRLTVV.

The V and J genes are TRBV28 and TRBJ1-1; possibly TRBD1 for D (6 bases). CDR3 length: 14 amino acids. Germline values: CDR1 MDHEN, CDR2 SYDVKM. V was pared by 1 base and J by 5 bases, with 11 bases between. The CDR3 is CASSLSSRGTEAFF. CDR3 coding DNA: TGTGCCAGCAGTTTATCGAGCAGGGGAACTGAAGCTTTCTTT.

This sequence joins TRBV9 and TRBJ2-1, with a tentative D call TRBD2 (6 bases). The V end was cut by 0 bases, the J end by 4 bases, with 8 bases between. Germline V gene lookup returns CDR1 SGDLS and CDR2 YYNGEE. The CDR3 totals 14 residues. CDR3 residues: CASSVDGSYNEQFF. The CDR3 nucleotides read TGTGCCAGCAGCGTAGACGGGAGTTACAATGAGCAGTTCTTC.

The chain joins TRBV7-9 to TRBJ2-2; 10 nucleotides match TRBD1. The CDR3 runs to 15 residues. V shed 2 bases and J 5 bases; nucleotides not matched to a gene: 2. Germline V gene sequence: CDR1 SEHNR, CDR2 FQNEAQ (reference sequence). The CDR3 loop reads CASSLRDRGTGELFF. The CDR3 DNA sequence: TGTGCCAGCAGCTTACGGGACAGGGGAACCGGGGAGCTGTTTTTT. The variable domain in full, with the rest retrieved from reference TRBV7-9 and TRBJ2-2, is DTGVSQNPRHKITKRGQNVTFRCDPISEHNRLYWYRQTLGQGPEFLTYFQNEAQLEKSRLLSDRFSAERPKGSFSTLEIQRTEQGDSAMYLCASSLRDRGTGELFFGEGSRLTVL.

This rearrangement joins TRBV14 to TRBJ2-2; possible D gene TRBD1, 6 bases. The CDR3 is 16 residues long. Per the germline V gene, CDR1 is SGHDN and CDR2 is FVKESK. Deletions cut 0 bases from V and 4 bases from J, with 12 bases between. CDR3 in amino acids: CASSQETGGLTGELFF. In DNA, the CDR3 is TGTGCCAGCAGCCAAGAAACTGGGGGCCTCACCGGGGAGCTGTTTTTT. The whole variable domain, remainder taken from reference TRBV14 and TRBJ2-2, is EAGVTQFPSHSVIEKGQTVTLRCDPISGHDNLYWYRRVMGKEIKFLLHFVKESKQDESGMPNNRFLAERTGGTYSTLKVQPAELEDSGVYFCASSQETGGLTGELFFGEGSRLTVL.

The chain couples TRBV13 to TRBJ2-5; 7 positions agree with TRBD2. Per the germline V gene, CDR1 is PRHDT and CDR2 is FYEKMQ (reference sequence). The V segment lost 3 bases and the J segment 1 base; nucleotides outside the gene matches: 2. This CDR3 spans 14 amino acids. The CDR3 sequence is CASSFGGGQETQYF. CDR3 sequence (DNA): TGTGCCAGCAGCTTTGGGGGGGGCCAAGAGACCCAGTACTTC.

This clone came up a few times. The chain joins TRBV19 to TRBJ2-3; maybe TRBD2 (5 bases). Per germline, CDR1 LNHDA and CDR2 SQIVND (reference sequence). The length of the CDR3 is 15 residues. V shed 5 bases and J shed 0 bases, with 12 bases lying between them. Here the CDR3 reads CASSETTPSTDTQYF. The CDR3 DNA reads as TGTGCCAGTAGTGAGACTACCCCTAGCACAGATACGCAGTATTTT.

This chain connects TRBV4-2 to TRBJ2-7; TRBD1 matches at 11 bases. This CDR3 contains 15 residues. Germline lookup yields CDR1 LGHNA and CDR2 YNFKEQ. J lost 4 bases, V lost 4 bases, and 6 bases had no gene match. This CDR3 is CASSLAGTGGYEQYF. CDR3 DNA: TGTGCCAGCAGCCTGGCCGGGACAGGGGGATACGAGCAGTACTTC.

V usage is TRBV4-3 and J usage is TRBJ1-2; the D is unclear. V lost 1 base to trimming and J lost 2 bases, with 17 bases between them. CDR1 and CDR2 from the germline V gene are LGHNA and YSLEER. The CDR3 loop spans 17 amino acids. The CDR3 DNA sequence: TGCGCCAGCAGCCAAGTAGACAACGGCCCACAAAACTATGGCTACACCTTC. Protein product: CASSQVDNGPQNYGYTF.

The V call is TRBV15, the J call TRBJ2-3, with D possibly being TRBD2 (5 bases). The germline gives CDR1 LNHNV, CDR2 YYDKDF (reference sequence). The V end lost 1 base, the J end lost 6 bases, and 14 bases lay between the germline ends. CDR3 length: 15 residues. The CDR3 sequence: CATSRVGGGMDTQYF. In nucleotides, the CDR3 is TGTGCCACCAGCAGAGTAGGAGGAGGCATGGATACGCAGTATTTT.

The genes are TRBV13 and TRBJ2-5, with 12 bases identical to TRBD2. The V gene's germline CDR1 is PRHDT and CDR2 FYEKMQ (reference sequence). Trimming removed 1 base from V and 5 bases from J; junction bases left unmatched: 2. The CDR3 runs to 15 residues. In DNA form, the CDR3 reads TGTGCCAGCAGCTTAGATGGACTAGCGGGGGAGACCCAGTACTTC. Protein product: CASSLDGLAGETQYF.

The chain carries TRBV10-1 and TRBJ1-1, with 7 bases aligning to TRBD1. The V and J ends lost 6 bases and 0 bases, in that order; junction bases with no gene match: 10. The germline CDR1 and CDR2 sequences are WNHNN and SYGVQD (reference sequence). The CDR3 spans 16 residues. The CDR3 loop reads CASRGRRTGMNTEAFF. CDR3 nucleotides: TGCGCCAGCAGGGGAAGACGGACAGGCATGAACACTGAAGCTTTCTTT.

CDR3 loop: CASSHGEATEAFF. The CDR3 DNA reads TGCGCCAGCAGTCATGGGGAGGCCACTGAAGCTTTCTTT. The chain carries TRBV5-1 and TRBJ1-1; D is ambiguous. Trimming removed 5 bases from V and 4 bases from J, with 12 bases in between. In germline, CDR1 is SGHRS, CDR2 YFSETQ. CDR3 length: 13 amino acids. Drawing the rest from reference TRBV5-1 and TRBJ1-1, the complete variable domain is KAGVTQTPRYLIKTRGQQVTLSCSPISGHRSVSWYQQTPGQGLQFLFEYFSETQRNKGNFPGRFSGRQFSNSRSEMNVSTLELGDSALYLCASSHGEATEAFFGQGTRLTVV.

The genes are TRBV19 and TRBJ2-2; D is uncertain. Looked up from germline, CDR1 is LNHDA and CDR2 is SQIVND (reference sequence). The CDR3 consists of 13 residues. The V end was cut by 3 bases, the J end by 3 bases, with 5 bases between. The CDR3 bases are TGTGCCAGTAGTATTATTGACACCGGGGAGCTGTTTTTT. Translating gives CASSIIDTGELFF. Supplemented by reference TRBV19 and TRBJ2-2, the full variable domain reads DGGITQSPKYLFRKEGQNVTLSCEQNLNHDAMYWYRQDPGQGLRLIYYSQIVNDFQKGDIAEGYSVSREKKESFPLTVTSAQKNPTAFYLCASSIIDTGELFFGEGSRLTVL.